This T cell receptor beta chain emerged from a study of cytomegalovirus exposure and HLA in healthy donors. Study-level points and caveats: The study designated about 160 TCR beta chains cytomegalovirus-associated.

The CDR3 has 14 residues. Germline CDR1 reads KGHSH; CDR2 reads LQKENI. J was trimmed by 5 bases and V by 8 bases; bases with no gene match: 7. Of note for this clone: Its antigen is unknown.

60 Vbeta and 13 Jbeta primers were used in PCR. Here immunoSEQ multiplex PCR was the method, and the copy in TCRdb shows in-frame clones only, minus some. The table shows around 190,000 clones, with about 80% occurring only once. This chain joins TRBV18 and TRBJ1-5, with 9 bases matching TRBD1. The sequencing input was PBMCs. The sequence derives from a woman in her thirties or forties in good health and CMV-seronegative. CDR3 bases: TGTGCCAGCCTTGGCAGACAGGGGGATCAGCCCCAGCATTTT. Amino acids: CASLGRQGDQPQHF. The entire variable domain, with the rest obtained from reference TRBV18 and TRBJ1-5, is as follows: NAGVMQNPRHLVRRRGQEARLRCSPMKGHSHVYWYRQLPEEGLKFMVYLQKENIIDESGMPKERFSAEFPKEGPSILRIQQVVRGDSAAYFCASLGRQGDQPQHFGDGTRLSIL.